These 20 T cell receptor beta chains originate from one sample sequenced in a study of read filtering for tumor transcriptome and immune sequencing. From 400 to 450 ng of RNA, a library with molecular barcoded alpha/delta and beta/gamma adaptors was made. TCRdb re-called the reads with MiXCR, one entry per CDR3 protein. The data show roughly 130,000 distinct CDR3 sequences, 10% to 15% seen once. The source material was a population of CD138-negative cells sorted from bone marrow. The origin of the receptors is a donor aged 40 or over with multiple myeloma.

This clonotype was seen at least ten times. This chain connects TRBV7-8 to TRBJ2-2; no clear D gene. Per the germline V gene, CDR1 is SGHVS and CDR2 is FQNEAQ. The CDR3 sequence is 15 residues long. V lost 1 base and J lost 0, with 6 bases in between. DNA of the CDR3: TGTGCCAGCAGCTTAGGGGCATCGAACACCGGGGAGCTGTTTTTT. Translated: CASSLGASNTGELFF.

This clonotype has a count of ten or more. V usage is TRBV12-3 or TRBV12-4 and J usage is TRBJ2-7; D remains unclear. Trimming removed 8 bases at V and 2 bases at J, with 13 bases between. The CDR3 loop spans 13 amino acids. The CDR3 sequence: CASGIPGAYEQYF. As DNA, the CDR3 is TGTGCCAGCGGGATTCCGGGCGCCTACGAGCAGTACTTC.

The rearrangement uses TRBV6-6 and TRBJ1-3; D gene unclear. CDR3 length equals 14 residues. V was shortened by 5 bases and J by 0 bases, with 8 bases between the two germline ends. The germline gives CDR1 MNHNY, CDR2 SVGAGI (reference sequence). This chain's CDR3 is CASSLRSSGNTIYF. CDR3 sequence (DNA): TGTGCCAGCAGTCTCAGGAGCTCTGGAAACACCATATATTTT.

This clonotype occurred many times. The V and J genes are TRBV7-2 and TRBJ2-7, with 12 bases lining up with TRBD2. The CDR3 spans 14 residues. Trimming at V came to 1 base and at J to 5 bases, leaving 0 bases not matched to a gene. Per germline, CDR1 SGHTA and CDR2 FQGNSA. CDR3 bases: TGTGCCAGCAGCTTAGGACTAGCGGGAGACGAGCAGTACTTC. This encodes CASSLGLAGDEQYF.

CDR3 DNA sequence: TGTGCCAGCGGGGGACGTAATAGCAATCAGCCCCAGCATTTT. Translation gives CASGGRNSNQPQHF. This chain connects TRBV9 to TRBJ1-5, with TRBD1 as a possible D gene (5 bases). V dropped 7 bases and J dropped 0 bases, with 11 bases sitting between them. This CDR3 comprises 14 residues. Germline CDR1 SGDLS, CDR2 YYNGEE.

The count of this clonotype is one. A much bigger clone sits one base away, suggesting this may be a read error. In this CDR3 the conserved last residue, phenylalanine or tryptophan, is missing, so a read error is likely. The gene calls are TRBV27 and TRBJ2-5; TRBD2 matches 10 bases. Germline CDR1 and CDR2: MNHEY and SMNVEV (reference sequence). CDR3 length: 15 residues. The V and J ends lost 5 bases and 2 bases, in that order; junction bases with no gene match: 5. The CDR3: CASSPQRGGQETQYL. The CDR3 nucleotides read TGTGCCAGCAGTCCCCAGCGGGGGGGGCAAGAGACCCAGTACCTC.

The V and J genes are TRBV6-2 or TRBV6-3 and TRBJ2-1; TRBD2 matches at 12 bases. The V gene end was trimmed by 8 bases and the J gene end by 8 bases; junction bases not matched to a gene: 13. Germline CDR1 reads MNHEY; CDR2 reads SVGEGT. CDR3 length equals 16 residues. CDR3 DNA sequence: TGTGCCAGCGGTCCAACCCCGACTAGCGGGAGTGATGAGCAGTTCTTC. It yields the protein CASGPTPTSGSDEQFF.

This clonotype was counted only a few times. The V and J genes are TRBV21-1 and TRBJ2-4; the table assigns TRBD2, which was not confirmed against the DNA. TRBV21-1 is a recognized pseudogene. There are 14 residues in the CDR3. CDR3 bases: TGTGCCAGCAGCCCCCGCCAAGGAGAAAACATTCAGTACTTC. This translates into CASSPRQGENIQYF.

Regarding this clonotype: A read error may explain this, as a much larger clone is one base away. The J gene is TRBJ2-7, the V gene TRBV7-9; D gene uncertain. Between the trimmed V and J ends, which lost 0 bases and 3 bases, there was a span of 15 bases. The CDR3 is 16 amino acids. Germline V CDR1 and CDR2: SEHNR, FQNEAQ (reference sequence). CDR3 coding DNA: TGTGCCAGCAGCTTAGCGGTGGGATCTACAGACTACGAGCAGTACTTC. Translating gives CASSLAVGSTDYEQYF.

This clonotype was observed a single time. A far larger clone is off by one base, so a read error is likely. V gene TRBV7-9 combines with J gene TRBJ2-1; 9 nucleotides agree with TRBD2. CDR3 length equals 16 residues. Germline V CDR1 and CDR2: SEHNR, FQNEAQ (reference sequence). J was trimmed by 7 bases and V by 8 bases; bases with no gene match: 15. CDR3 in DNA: TGTGCCAGCGGCCGTTCGGGTAGCGGGAGTATGAATGAGCAGTTCTTC. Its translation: CASGRSGSGSMNEQFF.

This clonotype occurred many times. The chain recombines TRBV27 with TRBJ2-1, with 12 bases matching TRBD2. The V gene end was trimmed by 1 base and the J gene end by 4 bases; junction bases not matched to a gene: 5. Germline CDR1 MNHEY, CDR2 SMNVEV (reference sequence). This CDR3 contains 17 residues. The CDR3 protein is CASSLFGLAGTYNEQFF. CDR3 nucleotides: TGTGCCAGCAGTTTATTTGGACTAGCGGGAACTTACAATGAGCAGTTCTTC.

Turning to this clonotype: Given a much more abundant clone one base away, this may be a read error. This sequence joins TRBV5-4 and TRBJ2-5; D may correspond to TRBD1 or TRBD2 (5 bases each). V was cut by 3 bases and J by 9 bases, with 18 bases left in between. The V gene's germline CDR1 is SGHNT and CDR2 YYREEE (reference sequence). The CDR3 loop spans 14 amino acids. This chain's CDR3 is CASSSGAGFGAQYF. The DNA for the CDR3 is TGTGCCAGCAGCTCCGGGGCAGGGTTTGGGGCCCAGTACTTC.

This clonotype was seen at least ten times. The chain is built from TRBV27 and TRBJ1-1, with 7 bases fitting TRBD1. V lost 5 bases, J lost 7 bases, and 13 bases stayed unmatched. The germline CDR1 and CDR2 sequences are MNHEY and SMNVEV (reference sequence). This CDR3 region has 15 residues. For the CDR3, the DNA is TGTGCCAGCAGTCCACCCCAGGGGGGGCTCCGTGAAGCTTTCTTT. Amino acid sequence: CASSPPQGGLREAFF.

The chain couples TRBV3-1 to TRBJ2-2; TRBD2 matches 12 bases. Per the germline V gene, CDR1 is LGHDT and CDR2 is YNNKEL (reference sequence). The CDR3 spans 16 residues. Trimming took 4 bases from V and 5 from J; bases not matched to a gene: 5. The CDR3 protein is CASSRVTSGSTGELFF. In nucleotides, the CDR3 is TGTGCCAGCAGCCGAGTGACTAGCGGGAGTACCGGGGAGCTGTTTTTT.

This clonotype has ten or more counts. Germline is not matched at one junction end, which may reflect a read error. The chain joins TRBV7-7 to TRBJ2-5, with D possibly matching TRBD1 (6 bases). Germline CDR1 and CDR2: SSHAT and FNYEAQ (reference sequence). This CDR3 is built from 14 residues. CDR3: CASRPAGTPETQYF. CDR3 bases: TGTGCTAGCAGACCGGCCGGGACACCAGAGACCCAGTACTTC.

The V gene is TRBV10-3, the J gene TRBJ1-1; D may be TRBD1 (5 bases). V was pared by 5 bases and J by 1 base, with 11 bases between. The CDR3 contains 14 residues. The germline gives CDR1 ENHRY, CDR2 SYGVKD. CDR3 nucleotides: TGTGCCATCAGTATAGGACAACCGAACACTGAAGCTTTCTTT. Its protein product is CAISIGQPNTEAFF.

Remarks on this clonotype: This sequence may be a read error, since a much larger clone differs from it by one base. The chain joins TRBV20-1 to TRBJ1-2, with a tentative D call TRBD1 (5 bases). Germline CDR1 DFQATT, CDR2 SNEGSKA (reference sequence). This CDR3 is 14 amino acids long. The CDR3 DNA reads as TGCAGTACTAGGGTCGGGGCTCTGAACTATGGCTACACCTTC. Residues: CSTRVGALNYGYTF.

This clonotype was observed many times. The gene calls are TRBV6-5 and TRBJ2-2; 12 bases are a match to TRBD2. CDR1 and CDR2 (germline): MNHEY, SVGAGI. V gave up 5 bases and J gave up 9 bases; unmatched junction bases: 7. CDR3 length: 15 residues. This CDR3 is CASSRATSGRRELFF. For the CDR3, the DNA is TGTGCCAGCAGTCGAGCTACTAGCGGGAGGCGGGAGCTGTTTTTT.

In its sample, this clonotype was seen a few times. The CDR3 sequence is CSVGRTSPPRETQYF. CDR3 in DNA: TGCAGCGTTGGGCGGACTAGCCCCCCTAGGGAGACCCAGTACTTC. The gene calls are TRBV29-1 and TRBJ2-5, with 8 positions matching TRBD2. This CDR3 contains 15 residues. The V segment lost 4 bases and the J segment 5 bases; nucleotides outside the gene matches: 12. CDR1 and CDR2 (germline): SQVTM, ANQGSEA.

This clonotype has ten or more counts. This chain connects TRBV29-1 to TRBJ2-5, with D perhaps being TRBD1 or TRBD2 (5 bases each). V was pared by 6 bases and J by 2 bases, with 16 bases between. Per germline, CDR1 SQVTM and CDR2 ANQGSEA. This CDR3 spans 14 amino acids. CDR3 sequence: CSVGISGTQETQYF. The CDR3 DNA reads TGCAGCGTGGGGATTTCCGGGACGCAAGAGACCCAGTACTTC.